The 23 T cell receptor beta chains listed next were all sequenced from one sample in a study of blood T cell repertoires in COVID-19. Clones were sequenced by immunoSEQ multiplex PCR, and TCRdb holds only the in-frame ones, with some missing. The sample holds approximately 140,000 clones, around 90% seen once. The source material was peripheral blood. These receptors were collected from a man aged 55-75 years with active or convalescent COVID-19.

The genes are TRBV19 and TRBJ2-7; maybe TRBD1 (6 bases). The CDR3 is made up of 14 amino acids. Trimming pared 0 bases from V and 2 bases from J, leaving 8 bases between. CDR1 is LNHDA, CDR2 SQIVND, per germline (reference sequence). CDR3 loop: CASSIDPGAYEQYF. The CDR3 nucleotides are TGTGCCAGTAGTATAGATCCAGGGGCCTACGAGCAGTACTTC.

The chain joins TRBV9 to TRBJ2-2; no clear D. This CDR3 contains 14 residues. Germline-derived CDR1 and CDR2 are SGDLS and YYNGEE. Trimming took 1 base from V and 5 from J, leaving 9 bases between them. CDR3 amino acids: CASSVRLTTGELFF. CDR3 coding DNA: TGTGCCAGCAGCGTACGCCTGACTACCGGGGAGCTGTTTTTT. The variable domain in full, with the rest retrieved from reference TRBV9 and TRBJ2-2, is DSGVTQTPKHLITATGQRVTLRCSPRSGDLSVYWYQQSLDQGLQFLIQYYNGEERAKGNILERFSAQQFPDLHSELNLSSLELGDSALYFCASSVRLTTGELFFGEGSRLTVL.

In its sample, this clone was seen once. The V and J genes are TRBV18 and TRBJ2-3; 8 nucleotides line up with TRBD1. The CDR3 is 14 residues long. CDR1 and CDR2 from the germline V gene are KGHSH and LQKENI. V gave up 7 bases and J gave up 9 bases; unmatched junction bases: 12. CDR3 bases: TGTGCCAGCTTTCGGGACAGGTCGGTTCGGACGCAGTATTTT. Encoded protein: CASFRDRSVRTQYF.

This chain connects TRBV19 to TRBJ2-2; D is uncertain. The V end lost 7 bases, the J end lost 1 base, and 13 bases lay between the germline ends. CDR3 length: 15 residues. Germline V gives CDR1 LNHDA, CDR2 SQIVND (reference sequence). The CDR3 spells CASKRLLMNTGELFF. CDR3 nucleotides: TGTGCCAGTAAGAGGCTACTTATGAACACCGGGGAGCTGTTTTTT.

The CDR3 loop is CASSLQGTGELFF. CDR3 nucleotide sequence: TGTGCCAGCAGCCTACAGGGTACCGGGGAGCTGTTTTTT. J is TRBJ2-2 and V is TRBV7-3; possibly TRBD1 for D (6 bases). The CDR3 extends over 13 amino acids. The V gene's germline CDR1 is SGHTA and CDR2 FQGTGA. The germline V and J ends were trimmed by 5 bases and 5 bases, with 9 bases remaining between them.

The J gene is TRBJ1-2, the V gene TRBV15; D uncertain. CDR1 and CDR2 (germline): LNHNV, YYDKDF (reference sequence). This CDR3 has 12 amino acids. Trimming cost V 5 bases and J 8 bases, with 12 bases left between them. For the CDR3, the DNA is TGTGCCACCAGCGTACGGGGAGGCGGCTACACCTTC. As protein: CATSVRGGGYTF.

The V and J genes are TRBV30 and TRBJ1-1, with TRBD1 identical over 7 bases. V shed 1 base and J 1 base; nucleotides not matched to a gene: 0. This CDR3 comprises 13 residues. Per germline, CDR1 GTSNPN and CDR2 SVGIG (reference sequence). The DNA for the CDR3 is TGTGCCTGGAGTGGACAGGGGAACACTGAAGCTTTCTTT. Its translation: CAWSGQGNTEAFF. The variable domain in full, with the rest retrieved from reference TRBV30 and TRBJ1-1, is SQTIHQWPATLVQPVGSPLSLECTVEGTSNPNLYWYRQAAGRGLQLLFYSVGIGQISSEVPQNLSASRPQDRQFILSSKKLLLSDSGFYLCAWSGQGNTEAFFGQGTRLTVV.

V usage is TRBV12-3 or TRBV12-4 and J usage is TRBJ1-1, with 7 bases aligning to TRBD1. CDR3 length: 12 residues. Losses at the gene ends were 4 bases for V and 10 bases for J; bases not matched to a gene: 6. CDR3 loop: CASSSSDRVAFF. Here the CDR3 DNA reads TGTGCCAGCAGTTCATCAGACAGGGTAGCTTTCTTT.

This chain uses TRBV25-1 with TRBJ2-7; D call uncertain. In germline, CDR1 is MGHDK, CDR2 SYGVNS. This CDR3 is built from 13 residues. Trimming removed 2 bases from V and 3 bases from J, with 8 bases in between. CDR3 DNA sequence: TGTGCCAGCAGTGAAAGACTGAACTACGAGCAGTACTTC. Encoded protein: CASSERLNYEQYF.

The chain has TRBV9 and TRBJ2-5; D not resolved. The CDR3 totals 15 residues. V was trimmed by 3 bases and J by 4 bases, leaving 16 bases between them. Germline CDR1 and CDR2: SGDLS and YYNGEE. The CDR3 spells CASSGPEERVETQYF. The CDR3 DNA reads TGTGCCAGCAGCGGACCCGAGGAACGTGTAGAGACCCAGTACTTC.

The V call is TRBV20-1, the J call TRBJ2-3; D is perhaps TRBD1 (5 bases). This CDR3 has 15 residues. Germline V lookup: CDR1 DFQATT, CDR2 SNEGSKA (reference sequence). Trimming cost V 3 bases and J 0 bases, with 13 bases left between them. The CDR3 loop reads CSASFRTSSTDTQYF. In DNA, the CDR3 is TGCAGTGCTAGTTTCAGGACATCTAGCACAGATACGCAGTATTTT.

The V call is TRBV7-6, the J call TRBJ2-2; TRBD2 might be the D (5 bases). CDR3 size: 16 residues. The V end was cut by 5 bases, the J end by 0 bases, with 13 bases between. Looked up from germline, CDR1 is SGHVS and CDR2 is FNYEAQ. The CDR3 loop is CASSIRAASNTGELFF. The CDR3, as DNA: TGTGCCAGCAGCATAAGAGCGGCCTCGAACACCGGGGAGCTGTTTTTT.

The chain is built from TRBV5-1 and TRBJ2-1; 7 nucleotides match TRBD2. The CDR3 is 15 residues long. With V trimmed by 4 bases and J by 1 base, 5 bases remained unmatched. Germline loops: CDR1 SGHRS, CDR2 YFSETQ. CDR3 DNA sequence: TGCGCCAGCAGCCCGCAGGGAGGGTCCTACAATGAGCAGTTCTTC. Its protein is CASSPQGGSYNEQFF.

The chain is built from TRBV6-6 and TRBJ2-1; D uncertain. V shed 7 bases and J shed 8 bases, with 9 bases lying between them. In germline, CDR1 is MNHNY, CDR2 SVGAGI (reference sequence). This CDR3 comprises 11 residues. CDR3 loop: CASIKGDEQFF. CDR3 DNA: TGTGCCAGCATCAAAGGAGATGAGCAGTTCTTC.

J is TRBJ1-5 and V is TRBV6-2 or TRBV6-3, with D perhaps TRBD1 (6 bases). Germline lookup yields CDR1 MNHEY and CDR2 SVGEGT. V lost 5 bases and J lost 7, with 18 bases in between. The CDR3 covers 15 residues. The CDR3 loop is CASSTSGPRGQPQHF. In nucleotides, the CDR3 is TGTGCCAGCAGTACGTCCGGTCCGAGGGGGCAGCCCCAGCATTTT.

J is TRBJ2-2 and V is TRBV5-4, with 8 bases that match TRBD2. With V trimmed by 4 bases and J by 3 bases, 8 bases remained unmatched. The CDR3 is 16 residues long. Germline loops: CDR1 SGHNT, CDR2 YYREEE (reference sequence). CDR3 sequence reads: CASSPPSGRDTGELFF. CDR3 sequence (DNA): TGTGCCAGCAGCCCCCCAAGCGGGAGAGACACCGGGGAGCTGTTTTTT.

CDR3 bases: TGTGCCAGCAGTTCCCCCCCCCAGGGCCGGTACGAGCAGTACTTC. This sequence encodes CASSSPPQGRYEQYF. The chain couples TRBV28 to TRBJ2-7, with D perhaps matching TRBD1 (5 bases). Trimming stripped 4 bases from V and 4 bases from J, with 17 bases between. The germline gives CDR1 MDHEN, CDR2 SYDVKM. The CDR3 totals 15 residues. The whole variable domain, filled in from reference TRBV28 and TRBJ2-7, reads DVKVTQSSRYLVKRTGEKVFLECVQDMDHENMFWYRQDPGLGLRLIYFSYDVKMKEKGDIPEGYSVSREKKERFSLILESASTNQTSMYLCASSSPPQGRYEQYFGPGTRLTVT.

Comments on this clone: Mismatch with germline at one junction end may stem from a read error. The V and J genes are TRBV7-2 and TRBJ1-6; D is uncertain. The CDR3 has 11 amino acids. CDR1 and CDR2 (germline): SGHTA, FQGNSA. This CDR3 is CASTLGETLHF. As DNA, the CDR3 is TGTGCCAGCACCTTAGGAGAAACCCTCCACTTT.

CDR3 bases: TGTGCCAGCAGCGGGGGACAGGGGCCCTCCTACGAGCAGTACTTC. Its translation is CASSGGQGPSYEQYF. V is TRBV7-8 and J is TRBJ2-7; 10 nucleotides match TRBD1. V lost 5 bases and J lost 0; bases outside the gene matches: 4. CDR1 SGHVS and CDR2 FQNEAQ come from the germline V gene. There are 15 residues in the CDR3.

V usage is TRBV10-1 and J usage is TRBJ1-5; TRBD1 is a possible D gene (6 bases). The CDR3 spans 14 residues. Trimming pared 2 bases from V and 2 bases from J, leaving 7 bases between. Per germline, CDR1 WNHNN and CDR2 SYGVQD (reference sequence). This chain's CDR3 is CASSEDRCNQPQHF. The CDR3, as DNA: TGCGCCAGCAGTGAGGACAGGTGCAATCAGCCCCAGCATTTT.

The chain recombines TRBV6-1 with TRBJ2-3; D gene unclear. This CDR3 has 14 residues. Germline CDR1 reads MNHNS; CDR2 reads SASEGT. V dropped 2 bases and J dropped 2 bases, with 8 bases sitting between them. The DNA of the CDR3 is TGTGCCAGCAGTGAAACGCAGGTCACAGATACGCAGTATTTT. Translating it yields CASSETQVTDTQYF.

The gene calls are TRBV28 and TRBJ1-5; D gene uncertain. CDR1 MDHEN and CDR2 SYDVKM come from the germline V gene. V dropped 6 bases and J dropped 4 bases, with 7 bases sitting between them. The CDR3 has 12 amino acids. This chain's CDR3 is CASRVGNQPQHF. The DNA for the CDR3 is TGTGCCAGCAGGGTCGGTAATCAGCCCCAGCATTTT. The variable domain in full, with the rest retrieved from reference TRBV28 and TRBJ1-5, is DVKVTQSSRYLVKRTGEKVFLECVQDMDHENMFWYRQDPGLGLRLIYFSYDVKMKEKGDIPEGYSVSREKKERFSLILESASTNQTSMYLCASRVGNQPQHFGDGTRLSIL.

V is TRBV6-5 and J is TRBJ1-4; TRBD1 aligns across 8 bases. The CDR3 consists of 15 residues. Per germline, CDR1 MNHEY and CDR2 SVGAGI. The J segment lost 5 bases and the V segment lost 8 bases, leaving 10 bases of the junction unmatched. This CDR3 reads CASSLRRQGNEKLFF. CDR3 bases: TGTGCCAGCTCGTTGAGGCGACAGGGGAATGAAAAACTGTTTTTT.